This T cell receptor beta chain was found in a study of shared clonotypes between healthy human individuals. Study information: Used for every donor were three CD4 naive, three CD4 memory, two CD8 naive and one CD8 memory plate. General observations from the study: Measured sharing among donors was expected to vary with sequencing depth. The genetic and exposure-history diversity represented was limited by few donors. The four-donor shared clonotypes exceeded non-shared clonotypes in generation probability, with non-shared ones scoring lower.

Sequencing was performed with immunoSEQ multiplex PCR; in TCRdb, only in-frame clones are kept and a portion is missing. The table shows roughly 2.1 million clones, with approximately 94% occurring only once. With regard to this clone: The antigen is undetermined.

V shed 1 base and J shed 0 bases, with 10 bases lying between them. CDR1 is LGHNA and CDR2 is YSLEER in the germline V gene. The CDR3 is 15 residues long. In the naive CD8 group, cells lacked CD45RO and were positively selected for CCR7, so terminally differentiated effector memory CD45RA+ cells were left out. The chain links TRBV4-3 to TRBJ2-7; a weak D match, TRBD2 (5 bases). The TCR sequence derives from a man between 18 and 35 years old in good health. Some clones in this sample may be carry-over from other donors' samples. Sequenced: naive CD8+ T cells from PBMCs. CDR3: CASSQGVGSSYEQYF. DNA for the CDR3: TGCGCCAGCAGCCAAGGGGTAGGGAGCTCCTACGAGCAGTACTTC.